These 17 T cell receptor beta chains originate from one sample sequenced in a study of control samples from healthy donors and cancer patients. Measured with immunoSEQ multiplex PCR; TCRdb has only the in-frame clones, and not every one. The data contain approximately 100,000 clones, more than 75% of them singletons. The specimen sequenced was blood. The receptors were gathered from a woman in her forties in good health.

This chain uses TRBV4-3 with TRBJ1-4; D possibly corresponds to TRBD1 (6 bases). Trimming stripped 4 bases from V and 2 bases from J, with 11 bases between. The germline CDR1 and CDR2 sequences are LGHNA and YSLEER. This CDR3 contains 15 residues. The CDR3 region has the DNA TGCGCCAGCAGCCGGACCCAGGGGACTAATGAAAAACTGTTTTTT. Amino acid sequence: CASSRTQGTNEKLFF.

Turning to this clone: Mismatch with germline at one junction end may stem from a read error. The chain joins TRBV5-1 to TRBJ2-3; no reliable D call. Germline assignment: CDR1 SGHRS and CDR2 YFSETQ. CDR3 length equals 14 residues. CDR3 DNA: TGCGCCAGCAGCCAAAATCCCAGCACGGATACGCAGTATTTT. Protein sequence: CASSQNPSTDTQYF.

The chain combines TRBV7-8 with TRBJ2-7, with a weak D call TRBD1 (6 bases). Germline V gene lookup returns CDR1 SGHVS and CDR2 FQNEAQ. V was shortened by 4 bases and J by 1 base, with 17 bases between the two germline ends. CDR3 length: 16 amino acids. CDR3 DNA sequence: TGTGCCAGCAGCTCAGTCTCCTACAGGGATTCCTACGAGCAGTACTTC. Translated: CASSSVSYRDSYEQYF. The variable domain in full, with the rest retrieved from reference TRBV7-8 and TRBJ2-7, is GAGVSQSPRYKVAKRGQDVALRCDPISGHVSLFWYQQALGQGPEFLTYFQNEAQLDKSGLPSDRFFAERPEGSVSTLKIQRTQQEDSAVYLCASSSVSYRDSYEQYFGPGTRLTVT.

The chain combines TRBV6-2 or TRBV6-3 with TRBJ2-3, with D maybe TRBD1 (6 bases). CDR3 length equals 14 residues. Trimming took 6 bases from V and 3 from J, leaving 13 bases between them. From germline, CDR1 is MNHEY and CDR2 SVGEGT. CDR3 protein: CASSEAQGTDTQYF. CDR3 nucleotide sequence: TGTGCCAGCAGCGAAGCACAGGGTACAGATACGCAGTATTTT.

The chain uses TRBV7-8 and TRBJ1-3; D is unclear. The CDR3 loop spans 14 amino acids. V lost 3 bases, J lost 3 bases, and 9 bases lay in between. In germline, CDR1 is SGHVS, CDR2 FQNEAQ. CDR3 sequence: CASSFGLGGNTIYF. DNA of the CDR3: TGTGCCAGCAGCTTTGGACTAGGTGGAAACACCATATATTTT.

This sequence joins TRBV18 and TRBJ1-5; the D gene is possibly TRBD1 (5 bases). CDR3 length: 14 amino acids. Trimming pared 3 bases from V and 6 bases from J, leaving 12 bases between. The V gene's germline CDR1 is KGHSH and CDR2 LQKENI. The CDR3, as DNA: TGTGCCAGCTCACCCCGGGAGGGGCGTCAGCCCCAGCATTTT. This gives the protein CASSPREGRQPQHF.

CDR3 sequence reads: CASRRQGAMDTQYF. The CDR3 coding sequence is TGCGCCAGCAGGCGACAGGGGGCGATGGATACGCAGTATTTT. The J gene is TRBJ2-3, the V gene TRBV5-1, with 10 nucleotides matching TRBD1. The CDR3 runs to 14 residues. In germline, CDR1 is SGHRS, CDR2 YFSETQ. V lost 5 bases, J lost 6 bases, and 6 bases stayed unmatched. The whole variable domain, remainder taken from reference TRBV5-1 and TRBJ2-3, is KAGVTQTPRYLIKTRGQQVTLSCSPISGHRSVSWYQQTPGQGLQFLFEYFSETQRNKGNFPGRFSGRQFSNSRSEMNVSTLELGDSALYLCASRRQGAMDTQYFGPGTRLTVL.

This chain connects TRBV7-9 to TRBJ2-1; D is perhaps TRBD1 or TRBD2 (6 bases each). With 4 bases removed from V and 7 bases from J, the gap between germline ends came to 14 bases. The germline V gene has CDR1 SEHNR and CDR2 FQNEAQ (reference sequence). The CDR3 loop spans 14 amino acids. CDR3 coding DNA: TGTGCCAGCAGCTCTAAGGGGGGCAAGAATGAGCAGTTCTTC. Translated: CASSSKGGKNEQFF.

The CDR3 DNA reads as TGTGCCAGCAGTGAATGGCACCAGGGGGATTCGCGGGGACCAGATACGCAGTATTTT. It translates to CASSEWHQGDSRGPDTQYF. The chain joins TRBV6-1 to TRBJ2-3, with TRBD1 as a possible D gene (7 bases). Germline lookup yields CDR1 MNHNS and CDR2 SASEGT. The CDR3 consists of 19 residues. Trimming removed 2 bases at V and 4 bases at J, with 25 bases between.

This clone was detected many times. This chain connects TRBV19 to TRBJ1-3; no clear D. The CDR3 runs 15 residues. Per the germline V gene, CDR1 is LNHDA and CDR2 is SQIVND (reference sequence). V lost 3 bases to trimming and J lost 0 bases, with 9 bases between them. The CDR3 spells CASSISANSGNTIYF. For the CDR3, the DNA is TGTGCCAGTAGTATTTCGGCAAACTCTGGAAACACCATATATTTT.

CDR3 region: CASSQDHRSGANVLTF. The CDR3 DNA sequence: TGTGCCAGCAGCCAAGACCACAGGTCTGGGGCCAACGTCCTGACTTTC. This rearrangement joins TRBV14 to TRBJ2-6; D might be TRBD1 (5 bases). The CDR3 has 16 residues. The germline gives CDR1 SGHDN, CDR2 FVKESK. Trimming pared 0 bases from V and 1 base from J, leaving 7 bases between.

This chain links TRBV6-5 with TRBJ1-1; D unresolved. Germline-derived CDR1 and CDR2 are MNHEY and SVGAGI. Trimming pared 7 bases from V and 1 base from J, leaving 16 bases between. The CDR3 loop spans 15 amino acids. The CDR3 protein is CASTRKPGGNTEAFF. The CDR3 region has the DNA TGTGCCAGCACGAGAAAACCCGGCGGGAACACTGAAGCTTTCTTT.

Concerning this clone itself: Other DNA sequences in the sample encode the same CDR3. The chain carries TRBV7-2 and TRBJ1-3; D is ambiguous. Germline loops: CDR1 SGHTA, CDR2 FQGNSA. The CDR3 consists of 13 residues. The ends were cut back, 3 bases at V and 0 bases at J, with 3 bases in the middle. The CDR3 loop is CASSLGSGNTIYF. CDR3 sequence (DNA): TGTGCCAGCAGCTTGGGCTCTGGAAACACCATATATTTT.

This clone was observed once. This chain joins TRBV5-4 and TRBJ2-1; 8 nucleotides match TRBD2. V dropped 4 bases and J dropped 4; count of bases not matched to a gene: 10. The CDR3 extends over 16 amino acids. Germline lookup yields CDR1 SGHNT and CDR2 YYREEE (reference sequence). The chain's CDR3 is CASSQPSAGAYNEQFF. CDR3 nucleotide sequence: TGTGCCAGCAGCCAGCCCTCAGCGGGGGCTTACAATGAGCAGTTCTTC.

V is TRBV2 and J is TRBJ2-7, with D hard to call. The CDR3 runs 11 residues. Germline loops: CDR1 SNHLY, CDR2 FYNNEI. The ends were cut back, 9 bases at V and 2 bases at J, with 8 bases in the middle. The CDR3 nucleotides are TGTGCCAGTTCGGTTGCCTACGAGCAGTACTTC. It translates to CASSVAYEQYF.

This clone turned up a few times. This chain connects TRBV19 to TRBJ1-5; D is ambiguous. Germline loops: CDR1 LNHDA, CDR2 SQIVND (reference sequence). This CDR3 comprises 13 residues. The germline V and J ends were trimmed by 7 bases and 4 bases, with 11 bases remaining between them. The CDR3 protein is CASNKQSNQPQHF. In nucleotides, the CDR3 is TGTGCCAGTAACAAACAGAGTAATCAGCCCCAGCATTTT. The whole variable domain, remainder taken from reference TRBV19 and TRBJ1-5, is DGGITQSPKYLFRKEGQNVTLSCEQNLNHDAMYWYRQDPGQGLRLIYYSQIVNDFQKGDIAEGYSVSREKKESFPLTVTSAQKNPTAFYLCASNKQSNQPQHFGDGTRLSIL.

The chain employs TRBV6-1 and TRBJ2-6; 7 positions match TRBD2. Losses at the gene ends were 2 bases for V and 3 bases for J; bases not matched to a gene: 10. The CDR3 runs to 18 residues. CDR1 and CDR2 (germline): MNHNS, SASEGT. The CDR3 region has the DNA TGTGCCAGCAGTGAAAGTTTTGTTGGACTAGGTGGGGCCAACGTCCTGACTTTC. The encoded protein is CASSESFVGLGGANVLTF.